These 4 T cell receptor beta chains were all obtained from the same sample, sequenced in a study of cytomegalovirus exposure and HLA in healthy donors. 60 Vbeta and 13 Jbeta primers were used in PCR. Generated by immunoSEQ multiplex PCR, the TCRdb table keeps only in-frame clones and is missing some. This table holds about 88,000 clones, over 80% found once. Sample: PBMCs. Receptor source: a man aged 18 to 30 in good health and CMV-seronegative.

The chain is built from TRBV6-5 and TRBJ2-5; D is unresolved. The CDR3 covers 12 residues. The germline CDR1 and CDR2 sequences are MNHEY and SVGAGI. V was cut by 5 bases and J by 6 bases, with 10 bases left in between. The CDR3 loop is CASSTTTKTQYF. CDR3 bases: TGTGCCAGCAGTACAACTACGAAGACCCAGTACTTC.

The V and J genes are TRBV27 and TRBJ2-7; D unclear. Germline CDR1 is MNHEY and CDR2 is SMNVEV (reference sequence). This CDR3 has 13 residues. V was pared by 8 bases and J by 2 bases, with 13 bases between. In DNA form, the CDR3 reads TGTGCCAGCGCAGTTCCACCAACCTACGAGCAGTACTTC. This gives the protein CASAVPPTYEQYF.

This chain joins TRBV6-1 and TRBJ2-2, with D possibly matching TRBD2 (5 bases). Trimming removed 4 bases at V and 0 bases at J, with 9 bases between. Germline CDR1 reads MNHNS; CDR2 reads SASEGT. The CDR3 totals 15 residues. CDR3 region: CASSGGGANTGELFF. As DNA, the CDR3 is TGTGCCAGCAGTGGAGGAGGAGCGAACACCGGGGAGCTGTTTTTT.

This chain links TRBV18 with TRBJ1-1; 10 bases map to TRBD1. The V segment lost 6 bases and the J segment 7 bases; nucleotides outside the gene matches: 8. The CDR3 sequence is 14 residues long. Germline loops: CDR1 KGHSH, CDR2 LQKENI. Here the CDR3 reads CASSYRQGASEAFF. The CDR3 DNA is TGTGCCAGCTCCTATAGACAGGGGGCAAGTGAAGCTTTCTTT.